One and the same sample provided the 18 T cell receptor beta chains below, sequenced in a study of CD8 T cells in Susac syndrome. Random-hexamer reverse transcription was applied to roughly 0.45 to 1 ug RNA. TCRdb ran MiXCR on the immunoSEQ multiplex PCR reads and lists one entry per CDR3 protein. The table includes under 90,000 distinct CDR3 sequences, approximately 94% detected once. What was sequenced was CD4+ T cells from PBMCs. The receptors derive from a human donor with Susac syndrome.

The genes are TRBV4-1 and TRBJ1-2, with D unresolved. Trimming pared 1 base from V and 5 bases from J, leaving 17 bases between. The CDR3 is 16 residues long. Germline CDR1 MGHRA, CDR2 YSYEKL. The CDR3 reads CASSQVPPEGWYGYTF. CDR3 DNA: TGCGCCAGCAGCCAAGTTCCTCCGGAGGGATGGTATGGCTACACCTTC.

This sequence joins TRBV3-1 and TRBJ2-7, with a weak D call TRBD2 (6 bases). CDR3 length: 14 amino acids. Germline lookup yields CDR1 LGHDT and CDR2 YNNKEL (reference sequence). V lost 1 base, J lost 7 bases, and 14 bases lay in between. The CDR3 DNA is TGTGCCAGCAGCCAAGGTACTAGCTCGGGGGAGCAGTACTTC. Translation: CASSQGTSSGEQYF.

The gene calls are TRBV11-1 and TRBJ1-2, with 10 bases fitting TRBD1. The J segment lost 4 bases and the V segment lost 5 bases, leaving 7 bases of the junction unmatched. This CDR3 is built from 15 residues. CDR1 SGHAT and CDR2 FQDESV come from the germline V gene (reference sequence). CDR3 DNA sequence: TGTGCCAGCAGCCTGACAGGGGGCGCCTCCTATGGCTACACCTTC. Translated: CASSLTGGASYGYTF.

The chain carries TRBV28 and TRBJ2-4; D may be TRBD1 (5 bases). V was pared by 6 bases and J by 6 bases, with 12 bases between. CDR1 is MDHEN, CDR2 SYDVKM, per germline. The CDR3 covers 13 residues. In nucleotides, the CDR3 is TGTGCCAGCAGCAGGGCTAAAGCAAACATTCAGTACTTC. Protein sequence: CASSRAKANIQYF.

This clonotype was seen only once. The V and J genes are TRBV5-6 and TRBJ2-3; D not certain. There are 14 residues in the CDR3. Germline V gene data show CDR1 as SGHDT and CDR2 as YYEEEE. The V end lost 3 bases, the J end lost 1 base, and 9 bases lay between the germline ends. The CDR3 spells CASSSSTGTDTQYF. The CDR3 coding sequence is TGTGCCAGCAGCTCCTCAACAGGCACAGATACGCAGTATTTT. Full variable domain (outside the CDR3, taken from reference TRBV5-6 and TRBJ2-3): DAGVTQSPTHLIKTRGQQVTLRCSPKSGHDTVSWYQQALGQGPQFIFQYYEEEERQRGNFPDRFSGHQFPNYSSELNVNALLLGDSALYLCASSSSTGTDTQYFGPGTRLTVL.

The sample holds one count of this clonotype. The V call is TRBV2, the J call TRBJ1-1; D gene uncertain. Germline V gives CDR1 SNHLY, CDR2 FYNNEI. This CDR3 region has 13 residues. Deletions cut 4 bases from V and 0 bases from J, with 6 bases between. The CDR3 loop is CASSGQMNTEAFF. DNA for the CDR3: TGTGCCAGCAGTGGTCAGATGAACACTGAAGCTTTCTTT.

The chain joins TRBV29-1 to TRBJ1-2; D ambiguous. The CDR3 is made up of 13 amino acids. Germline loops: CDR1 SQVTM, CDR2 ANQGSEA. With 0 bases removed from V and 8 bases from J, the gap between germline ends came to 13 bases. The DNA for the CDR3 is TGCAGCGTTGAAGATCAGGTTAGAAGGGGCTACACCTTC. Its translation is CSVEDQVRRGYTF.

The chain has TRBV15 and TRBJ1-5; TRBD1 agrees at 7 bases. The CDR3 has 16 amino acids. V shed 1 base, J shed 6 bases, and the junction held 9 bases outside the gene matches. Germline V gives CDR1 LNHNV, CDR2 YYDKDF (reference sequence). This chain's CDR3 is CATSRVGRGRLQPQHF. The CDR3 DNA follows: TGTGCCACCAGCAGAGTCGGGAGGGGGCGGCTTCAGCCCCAGCATTTT. The entire variable domain, with the rest obtained from reference TRBV15 and TRBJ1-5, is as follows: DAMVIQNPRYQVTQFGKPVTLSCSQTLNHNVMYWYQQKSSQAPKLLFHYYDKDFNNEADTPDNFQSRRPNTSFCFLDIRSPGLGDTAMYLCATSRVGRGRLQPQHFGDGTRLSIL.

The chain combines TRBV12-3 or TRBV12-4 with TRBJ2-3, with TRBD2 matching over 7 bases. Trimming at V came to 4 bases and at J to 1 base, leaving 8 bases not matched to a gene. The length of the CDR3 is 16 residues. CDR3 in amino acids: CASSSPRLAGTDTQYF. The CDR3 region has the DNA TGTGCCAGCAGTTCCCCCCGACTAGCCGGCACAGATACGCAGTATTTT.

This chain connects TRBV2 to TRBJ2-7, with 7 nucleotides matching TRBD1. Trimming removed 8 bases from V and 0 bases from J; junction bases left unmatched: 7. This CDR3 comprises 14 residues. The germline CDR1 and CDR2 sequences are SNHLY and FYNNEI. The CDR3 loop reads CASGRQGGSYEQYF. In DNA form, the CDR3 reads TGTGCCAGCGGGAGACAGGGCGGCTCCTACGAGCAGTACTTC.

Written as DNA, the CDR3 is TGTGCCAGCAGTTTATTCGGACTACCTGCGCCAGGGAAGTCAGGAAACACCATATATTTT. Its translation is CASSLFGLPAPGKSGNTIYF. The rearrangement uses TRBV27 and TRBJ1-3, with TRBD1 as a possible D gene (5 bases). Germline assignment: CDR1 MNHEY and CDR2 SMNVEV (reference sequence). Trimming took 1 base from V and 4 from J, leaving 26 bases between them. The CDR3 totals 20 residues.

This chain links TRBV29-1 with TRBJ2-5; maybe TRBD2 (6 bases). The V and J ends lost 5 bases and 3 bases respectively, with 10 bases between them. The CDR3 has 12 residues. Germline-derived CDR1 and CDR2 are SQVTM and ANQGSEA. CDR3 DNA: TGCAGCGTTAGGGCGGGGAAAGAGACCCAGTACTTC. Translated: CSVRAGKETQYF.

The chain joins TRBV25-1 to TRBJ2-1, with D possibly being TRBD1 (5 bases). The CDR3 is 14 amino acids. Germline values: CDR1 MGHDK, CDR2 SYGVNS. The ends were cut back, 1 base at V and 8 bases at J, with 12 bases in the middle. The CDR3 bases are TGTGCCAGCAGTGAATCCCCAGGGTTGGATGAGCAGTTCTTC. Its protein product is CASSESPGLDEQFF. The full variable domain, rest sourced from reference TRBV25-1 and TRBJ2-1, is EADIYQTPRYLVIGTGKKITLECSQTMGHDKMYWYQQDPGMELHLIHYSYGVNSTEKGDLSSESTVSRIRTEHFPLTLESARPSHTSQYLCASSESPGLDEQFFGPGTRLTVL.

The chain couples TRBV19 to TRBJ1-1, with 8 bases fitting TRBD1. V shed 6 bases and J 1 base; nucleotides not matched to a gene: 13. CDR1 is LNHDA, CDR2 SQIVND, per germline (reference sequence). This CDR3 is 17 amino acids long. CDR3 nucleotides: TGTGCCAGTAGGATCTGGGGGACAGGTCCGAAGAACACTGAAGCTTTCTTT. Amino acid sequence: CASRIWGTGPKNTEAFF.

The chain couples TRBV7-8 to TRBJ2-1; 14 bases fit TRBD2. The ends lost 0 bases at V and 10 bases at J; junction bases unmatched: 8. The CDR3 covers 17 residues. Germline lookup yields CDR1 SGHVS and CDR2 FQNEAQ. In nucleotides, the CDR3 is TGTGCCAGCAGCTTAGCCGGGACTAGCGGGGGACACTTGGAGCAGTTCTTC. Translating it yields CASSLAGTSGGHLEQFF.

This clonotype appeared a single time. The chain is built from TRBV29-1 and TRBJ2-5; no definite D call. CDR1 SQVTM and CDR2 ANQGSEA come from the germline V gene. The CDR3 loop spans 12 amino acids. Trimming shortened V by 3 bases and J by 7 bases, and 12 bases separated the two germline ends. CDR3 residues: CSVDSGPATQYF. CDR3 coding DNA: TGCAGCGTTGATTCCGGTCCAGCGACCCAGTACTTC.

The J gene is TRBJ2-1, the V gene TRBV5-1; D possibly corresponds to TRBD2 (6 bases). Germline CDR1 SGHRS, CDR2 YFSETQ. The length of the CDR3 is 15 residues. The germline V and J ends were trimmed by 2 bases and 4 bases, with 13 bases remaining between them. The CDR3 loop reads CASSFETRHYNEQFF. The DNA for the CDR3 is TGCGCCAGCAGCTTCGAGACTAGACATTACAATGAGCAGTTCTTC.

The chain recombines TRBV20-1 with TRBJ2-7, with D maybe TRBD2 (6 bases). Trimming removed 6 bases from V and 6 bases from J, with 21 bases in between. In germline, CDR1 is DFQATT, CDR2 SNEGSKA (reference sequence). CDR3 length: 14 residues. In DNA, the CDR3 is TGCAGTGCGAGAAGTGCGGGATCCTTCTCCGAGCAGTACTTC. Translating it yields CSARSAGSFSEQYF.